This TCR beta chain was identified during a study of blood T cell repertoires in COVID-19. V lost 5 bases and J lost 1; bases outside the gene matches: 2. Germline CDR1 and CDR2: SGHAT and FQNNGV. CDR3 size: 14 residues. Method: immunoSEQ multiplex PCR; TCRdb's copy keeps in-frame clones and lacks some. The sample lists around 300,000 clones, less than 90% occurring once. The receptor was derived from a woman between 65 and 79 years old with COVID-19, enrolled during active disease. The chain has TRBV11-2 and TRBJ1-2; 9 bases align to TRBD1. Sequenced: peripheral blood. This CDR3 reads CASSRTGDNYGYTF. The CDR3 DNA follows: TGTGCCAGCAGCCGGACAGGGGATAACTATGGCTACACCTTC.